The rows below give T cell receptor beta chains drawn from one sample of a study of blood T cell repertoires in COVID-19. Data came from immunoSEQ multiplex PCR; TCRdb stores just in-frame clones and leaves some out. The data contain 100,000 to 130,000 clones, less than 85% of them singletons. Sequencing was performed on peripheral blood. Receptors originate from a woman aged 40 to 55 with acute or convalescent COVID-19. The CDR3 runs from the conserved cysteine through the conserved F or W. The order of the fields is J gene, D gene, V gene, CDR3 protein. The D gene is left open where the match is weak.

TRBJ1-4 TRBD1 TRBV6-2/TRBV6-3 CASSYPPGQGALNEKLFF
TRBJ1-1 - TRBV7-9 CASSPTRGYAFF
TRBJ2-3 TRBD1 TRBV2 CASAQRTGGTDTQYF
TRBJ2-4 - TRBV3-1/TRBV3-2 CASSRPGRVENIQYF
TRBJ1-2 - TRBV5-1 CASSLVEGNYGYTF
TRBJ2-3 TRBD2 TRBV5-6 CASSSSGAGGYTQYF
TRBJ2-7 TRBD2 TRBV20-1 CSASSGLRTSSYEQYF
TRBJ2-7 TRBD2 TRBV5-1 CASSLKPKAGGISYEQYF
TRBJ1-2 TRBD1 TRBV6-5 CASSYSTGNFYGYTF
TRBJ1-2 TRBD1 TRBV9 CASSVGGQPNPNYGYTF
TRBJ2-2 TRBD1 TRBV7-9 CASSSDRVYTGELFF
TRBJ2-2 - TRBV15 CATSRDPSGITGELFF
TRBJ2-3 - TRBV29-1 CSVGGQGASTDTQYF
TRBJ1-2 TRBD1 TRBV23-1 CARLPDREHGYTF
TRBJ1-3 - TRBV15 CATSRDLSSSGNTIYF